These T cell receptor beta chains were read from a single sample in a study of shared clonotypes between healthy human individuals. TCRdb keeps only in-frame clones here, not all; method: immunoSEQ multiplex PCR. The sample lists hundreds of thousands of clones; roughly 96% were seen once. Sequencing was carried out using naive CD8+ T cells sorted from blood. Receptors were obtained from a woman under 40 in good health. CDR3s include the opening cysteine and the closing phenylalanine or tryptophan. A D gene is named only where the DNA matches it firmly. A clone size is listed for some rows: how often the clone was seen (once, few, many), or a class if it is expanded.

TRBD2,TRBJ2-1,TRBV2,once,TGTGCCAGCAGTGCGTGGCTAGCGGGGTACAATGAGCAGTTCTTC,CASSAWLAGYNEQFF
-,TRBJ2-1,TRBV27,-,TGTGCCAGCAGTTTAAGCATACGTCAGGGCAATGAGCAGTTCTTC,CASSLSIRQGNEQFF
-,TRBJ2-7,TRBV6-5,few,TGTGCCAGCAGTTACGGAGACGGATTCTACGAGCAGTACTTC,CASSYGDGFYEQYF
-,TRBJ2-7,TRBV2,-,TGTGCCAGCACCTCTCACTCCTACGAGCAGTACTTC,CASTSHSYEQYF
-,TRBJ2-1,TRBV19,-,TGTGCCAGTATGTCGCGGTCCTACAATGAGCAGTTCTTC,CASMSRSYNEQFF
-,TRBJ2-2,TRBV28,-,TGTGCCAGCAAGGGCGGGGAGCTGTTTTTT,CASKGGELFF
-,TRBJ1-1,TRBV19,-,TGTGCCAGTAGCTCCGAGGGTGAAGCTTTCTTT,CASSSEGEAFF
-,TRBJ1-1,TRBV28,-,TGTGCCAGCAGTTTCAGGTTGAACACTGAAGCTTTCTTT,CASSFRLNTEAFF
-,TRBJ2-7,TRBV5-1,-,TGCGCCAGCAGGGAGGCCTACGAGCAGTACTTC,CASREAYEQYF
-,TRBJ1-1,TRBV28,-,TGTGCCAGCGGTAAAGGGATCACTGAAGCTTTCTTT,CASGKGITEAFF
-,TRBJ2-1,TRBV27,-,TGTGCCACGAGAGGGGGATACAATGAGCAGTTCTTC,CATRGGYNEQFF
-,TRBJ2-7,TRBV27,-,TGTGCCAGCAGTTTTAGGGGGTACGAGCAGTACTTC,CASSFRGYEQYF
-,TRBJ1-5,TRBV19,-,TGTGCCAGTAGTATAGTCGGGTTTTCGTGGGGCTTGAGCAATCAGCCCCAGCATTTT,CASSIVGFSWGLSNQPQHF
-,TRBJ2-3,TRBV2,-,TGTGCCAGCAGTGATCCGGGGGCGGCGGGAGATACGCAGTATTTT,CASSDPGAAGDTQYF
TRBD1,TRBJ1-1,TRBV13,-,TGTGCCAGCAGCTTATCTCCTGGACAGGGTAGTACTGAAGCTTTCTTT,CASSLSPGQGSTEAFF
-,TRBJ1-6,TRBV4-1,-,TGCGCCAGCAGCCAAGGTGTCGAAGGGGGTTCACCCCTCCACTTT,CASSQGVEGGSPLHF
-,TRBJ2-5,TRBV10-2,-,TGCGCCAGCACAGGCCAGCAAGAGACCCAGTACTTC,CASTGQQETQYF
-,TRBJ2-1,TRBV6-5,-,TGTGCCAGCAGTTACTCGGGGAATGAGCAGTTCTTC,CASSYSGNEQFF
-,TRBJ2-1,TRBV4-2,-,TGTGCCAGCAGCCAAGATCTGGCCAGCAGCGTATCCTACAATGAGCAGTTCTTC,CASSQDLASSVSYNEQFF
-,TRBJ1-2,TRBV4-1,-,TGCGCCAGCAGCCAAGGGCGGGGGGCGGAGGGGGGAAACTATGGCTACACCTTC,CASSQGRGAEGGNYGYTF
-,TRBJ1-5,TRBV4-1,-,TGCGCCAGCAGCCAAGAATTAAGTGGAGGGTTTGAGGGGAATCAGCCCCAGCATTTT,CASSQELSGGFEGNQPQHF
-,TRBJ2-3,TRBV28,-,TGTGCCAGCAGTTTAAGCACAGATACGCAGTATTTT,CASSLSTDTQYF
-,TRBJ2-7,TRBV4-1,once,TGCGCCAGCAGCCAAGGGAGGGCCGGGAACGAGCAGTACTTC,CASSQGRAGNEQYF
-,TRBJ2-1,TRBV7-2,-,TGTGCCAGCAGCTTAGAGAATTCCTACAATGAGCAGTTCTTC,CASSLENSYNEQFF
-,TRBJ2-1,TRBV10-3,-,TGTGCCATCAGTGAGTCCGCGGTACGTGGCAATGAGCAGTTCTTC,CAISESAVRGNEQFF
-,TRBJ1-3,TRBV28,-,TGTGCCAGCAGTTTAGGACAGTTATCAGGAAACACCATATATTTT,CASSLGQLSGNTIYF
-,TRBJ2-5,TRBV28,-,TGTGCCAGCAGTTTACCCGAAGAGACCCAGTACTTC,CASSLPEETQYF
-,TRBJ2-1,TRBV19,-,TGTGCCAGTAGTACCCCAGGGGGGAGCTCCTACAATGAGCAGTTCTTC,CASSTPGGSSYNEQFF
-,TRBJ2-7,TRBV27,-,TGTGCCAGCAGTTTAGGAATCGACTACGAGCAGTACTTC,CASSLGIDYEQYF
-,TRBJ1-1,TRBV6-5,once,TGTGCCAGCAGTTCGGGACCGAACACTGAAGCTTTCTTT,CASSSGPNTEAFF
-,TRBJ2-7,TRBV6-6,-,TGTGCCAGCAGTTACTCAGGGACTCCTGATTCCTACGAGCAGTACTTC,CASSYSGTPDSYEQYF
TRBD1,TRBJ2-7,TRBV13,-,TGTGCCAGCAGCTTAGCACAGGGGGCCCACGAGCAGTACTTC,CASSLAQGAHEQYF
-,TRBJ1-3,TRBV28,-,TGTGCCAGCAGCTCAGACCTCGGGGCCAGGGGCACCATATATTTT,CASSSDLGARGTIYF
-,TRBJ2-1,TRBV25-1,-,TGTGCCAGCAGTGAAGGGACGATCCCCTTTAGGGACGATGAGCAGTTCTTC,CASSEGTIPFRDDEQFF
TRBD1,TRBJ2-7,TRBV19,-,TGTGCCAGTAGTTCGGCGGGACAGGGGTACGAGCAGTACTTC,CASSSAGQGYEQYF
-,TRBJ1-4,TRBV4-1,-,TGCGCCAGCAGCCGCACAGGCGCAACTAATGAAAAACTGTTTTTT,CASSRTGATNEKLFF
-,TRBJ2-3,TRBV5-8,once,TGTGCCAGCAGCTTGGTAGGGTCGGTTTTCACAGATACGCAGTATTTT,CASSLVGSVFTDTQYF
-,TRBJ2-7,TRBV5-4,-,TGTGCCAGCATCCCCGGAGGGCTAGTTCGATACGAGCAGTACTTC,CASIPGGLVRYEQYF
-,TRBJ2-2,TRBV6-5,-,TGTGCCAGCAGTTACGTCAGGGCCGGGGAGCTGTTTTTT,CASSYVRAGELFF
-,TRBJ1-1,TRBV9,-,TGTGCCAGCAGCGTAGGGCCGTCTACTGAAGCTTTCTTT,CASSVGPSTEAFF
-,TRBJ2-5,TRBV28,once,TGTGCCAGCAGTTTGCAGCCGAGGAGGCGGAGTGAGACCCAGTACTTC,CASSLQPRRRSETQYF
-,TRBJ1-5,TRBV4-1,-,TGCGCCAGCAGCCAAGATTTCGGAGGGAATCAGCCCCAGCATTTT,CASSQDFGGNQPQHF
-,TRBJ2-6,TRBV5-5,-,TGTGCCAGCAGCTTGGACAGGTACTCTGGGGCCAACGTCCTGACTTTC,CASSLDRYSGANVLTF
TRBD1,TRBJ1-5,TRBV19,-,TGTGCCAGTAGTATACTTGACAGGGTAGACCAGCCCCAGCATTTT,CASSILDRVDQPQHF
-,TRBJ1-4,TRBV2,few,TGTGCCAGGTCTGGGGATGGCGGCGAAAAACTGTTTTTT,CARSGDGGEKLFF
-,TRBJ1-1,TRBV20-1,few,TGCAGTGCTAGAGACGACACTGAAGCTTTCTTT,CSARDDTEAFF
TRBD1,TRBJ1-2,TRBV7-8,-,TGTGCCAGCAGCTTAACAATTACAGGGGGCAGCTATGGCTACACCTTC,CASSLTITGGSYGYTF
-,TRBJ2-5,TRBV7-6,-,TGTGCCAGCAGCTCACGGGGGGGACAGAAGCACCAAGAGACCCAGTACTTC,CASSSRGGQKHQETQYF
-,TRBJ1-2,TRBV5-6,-,TGTGCCAGCAGCTTGCTGCAGGGTATCAAGTATGGCTACACCTTC,CASSLLQGIKYGYTF
TRBD2,TRBJ2-7,TRBV7-4,-,TGTGCCAGCAGCTTAGTAGCACTAGCGGACCTCCGGTACGAGCAGTACTTC,CASSLVALADLRYEQYF